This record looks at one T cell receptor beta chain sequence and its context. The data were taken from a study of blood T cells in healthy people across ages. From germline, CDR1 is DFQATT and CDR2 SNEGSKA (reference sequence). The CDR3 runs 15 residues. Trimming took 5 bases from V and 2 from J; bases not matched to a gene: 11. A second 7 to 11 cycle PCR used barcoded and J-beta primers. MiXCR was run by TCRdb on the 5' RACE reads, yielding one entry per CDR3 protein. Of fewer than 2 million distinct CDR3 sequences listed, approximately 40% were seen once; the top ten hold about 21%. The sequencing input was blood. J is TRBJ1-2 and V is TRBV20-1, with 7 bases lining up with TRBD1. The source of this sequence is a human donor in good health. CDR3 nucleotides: TGCAGTGCTGGACGACAGGGACGCGGGAACTATGGCTACACCTTC. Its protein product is CSAGRQGRGNYGYTF.